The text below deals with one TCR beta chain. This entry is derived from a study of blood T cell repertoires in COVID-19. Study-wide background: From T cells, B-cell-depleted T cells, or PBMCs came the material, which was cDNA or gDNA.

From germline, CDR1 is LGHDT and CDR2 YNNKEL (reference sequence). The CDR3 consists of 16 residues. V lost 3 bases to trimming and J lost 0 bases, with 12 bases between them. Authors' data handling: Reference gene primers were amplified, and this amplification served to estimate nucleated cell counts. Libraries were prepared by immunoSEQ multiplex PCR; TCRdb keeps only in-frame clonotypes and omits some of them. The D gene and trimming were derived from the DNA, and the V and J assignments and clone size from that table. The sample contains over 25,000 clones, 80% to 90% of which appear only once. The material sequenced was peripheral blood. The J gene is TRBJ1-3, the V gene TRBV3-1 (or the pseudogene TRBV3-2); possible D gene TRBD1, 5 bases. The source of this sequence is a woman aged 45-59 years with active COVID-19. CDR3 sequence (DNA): TGTGCCAGCAGCCAGGGCTGGGGGGGCTCTGGAAACACCATATATTTT. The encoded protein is CASSQGWGGSGNTIYF.